This T cell receptor (beta chain) appears in the sequencing data of a study of shared clonotypes between healthy human individuals. Study at large: In total, the donors were a couple of women and a few men aged 18 to 49. Findings of the study overall: Estimated richness values were generally larger in naive subsets than in memory subsets.

It was CD45RO-negative cells, positively selected for CCR7, that made up naive CD8 cells, with terminally differentiated effector memory CD45RA+ cells excluded. The donors were adults (healthy and HIV-negative) with no recent acute infections or vaccinations. This clone has just one count. No antigen is known for it. DNA at around 190 ng, tens of thousands of T cell genomes, went into sorted-subset replicate PCRs. Assay: immunoSEQ multiplex PCR; the TCRdb copy retains only in-frame clones and omits some. Of approximately 1.9 million clones in the sample, roughly 93% were seen once. Trimming pared 0 bases from V and 7 bases from J, leaving 25 bases between. The CDR3 spans 19 residues. Germline V gene data show CDR1 as SGDLS and CDR2 as YYNGEE.

The receptor's source is a man aged 18-30 years in good health. Some clones in this sample may be carry-over from other donors' samples. This chain connects TRBV9 to TRBJ2-2; the D gene is possibly TRBD2 (6 bases). The sample was naive CD8+ T cells from PBMCs. The CDR3 DNA sequence: TGTGCCAGCAGCGTAGGAGGAGGGGCAGGAACCCTTCTACACGGGGAGCTGTTTTTT. Its translation is CASSVGGGAGTLLHGELFF.